A selection of T cell receptor beta chains follows, all from one sample in a study of T cells in Graves' hyperthyroidism and ophthalmopathy. Via MiXCR, TCRdb re-called the multiplex PCR reads, giving one row per CDR3 protein. The sample yields over 150,000 distinct CDR3 sequences, less than 20% seen once. The sample consisted of blood. Source of these receptors: a woman aged 45-59 years with Graves' hyperthyroidism. Each CDR3 is given with its conserved first and last residue. Each record gives: J gene, V gene, clone size, D gene, CDR3 DNA, CDR3 protein. A D gene is named only where the DNA matches it firmly. Not all rows give a size; the values are once, few, many and, for expanded clones, a class.

TRBJ2-1 TRBV5-6 . TRBD2 TGTGCCAGCAGCTTGGGGGTGACTAGCGGGATTGGTGAGCAGTTCTTC CASSLGVTSGIGEQFF
TRBJ1-3 TRBV15 . . TGTGCCACCAGCAGGACCGGGAATTTTGACACCATATATTTT CATSRTGNFDTIYF
TRBJ1-3 TRBV24-1 . . TGTGCCACCAGTGACCCCTCCCCGGGGGCTGGAAACACCATATATTTT CATSDPSPGAGNTIYF
TRBJ1-5 TRBV11-2 many . TGTGCCAGCAGCTTTAGCGGGACGGAGAATCAGCCCCAGCATTTT CASSFSGTENQPQHF
TRBJ2-3 TRBV10-3 few . TGTGCCGCCGGACGGGCTCAGGGCACAGATACGCAGTATTTT CAAGRAQGTDTQYF
TRBJ2-1 TRBV28 . TRBD2 TGTGCCAGCGTCCTAGCGGGGTACAATGAGCAGTTCTTC CASVLAGYNEQFF
TRBJ2-5 TRBV27 . . TGTGCCAGCAGTATTCTAGGTGTAATGGAGACCCAGTACTTC CASSILGVMETQYF
TRBJ2-1 TRBV20-1 many . TGCAGTGCTAGGCGGACGGAGGGCGAGCAGTTCTTC CSARRTEGEQFF
TRBJ2-3 TRBV11-2 many . TGTGCCAGCAGCCCAGTCAGGGTACTGGATACGCAGTATTTT CASSPVRVLDTQYF
TRBJ2-3 TRBV27 . . TGTGCCAGCAGTTTAATACTAGCCCGGGCGAGCACAGATACGCAGTATTTT CASSLILARASTDTQYF
TRBJ2-7 TRBV19 few . TGTGCCGCACGGGGCCCTTTACAGGAGGAGCAGTACTTC CAARGPLQEEQYF
TRBJ2-7 TRBV4-1 few TRBD2 TGCGCCAGCAGCCCAGGGACTAGCGTAACCTACGAGCAGTACTTC CASSPGTSVTYEQYF
TRBJ2-1 TRBV12-3/TRBV12-4 many . TGTGCCAGCAGTTTCGCCCGGAGCTCCTACAATGAGCAGTTCTTC CASSFARSSYNEQFF
TRBJ2-2 TRBV4-1 . . TGCGCCAGCAGCCGGGATCGAACCGGGGAGCTGTTTTTT CASSRDRTGELFF
TRBJ1-2 TRBV6-1 . . TGTGCCGCCGGCGGTGGGGGTGGCTACACCTTC CAAGGGGGYTF
TRBJ2-7 TRBV7-3 many TRBD1 TGTGCCAGCAGCTTATCAGCAGGGGGATACGAGCAGTACTTC CASSLSAGGYEQYF
TRBJ1-2 TRBV24-1 . TRBD1 TGTGCCACCGGAGGGACAGGGGGTGGAGACTATGGCTACACCTTC CATGGTGGGDYGYTF
TRBJ2-4 TRBV7-2 many . TGTGCCAGCAGCCCAACCCGGTACTTAGCCAAAAACATTCAGTACTTC CASSPTRYLAKNIQYF
TRBJ2-1 TRBV28 many . TGTGCCCACTCTGCCCCCCGGGGAGGCTCCTACAATGAGCAGTTCTTC CAHSAPRGGSYNEQFF
TRBJ1-2 TRBV18 . . TGTGCCAGCTCACGGACAAGGGAATATAACTATGGCTACACCTTC CASSRTREYNYGYTF
TRBJ2-7 TRBV6-1 . TRBD1 TGTGCCAGCAGTGGCCAAGTGGGACAGGGGATGAACGAGCAGTACTTC CASSGQVGQGMNEQYF
TRBJ1-1 TRBV28 . . . CASSSSMLDTEAFF
TRBJ1-5 TRBV30 many TRBD1 TGTGCCTGGAGTGGACAGGGCCCTTTCAATCAGCCCCAGCATTTT CAWSGQGPFNQPQHF
TRBJ2-3 TRBV20-1 many TRBD1 TGCAGTGCTAGGGGACAGGCTGTTAGAAATACGCAGTATTTT CSARGQAVRNTQYF
TRBJ2-3 TRBV5-1 many TRBD2 TGCGCCAGCAGCGGCCGACTAGCGGGAGGGGTAGATACGCAGTATTTT CASSGRLAGGVDTQYF
TRBJ1-2 TRBV20-1 . . TGCAGTCCCGGGGGGAGCTATGGCTACACCTTC CSPGGSYGYTF
TRBJ2-1 TRBV7-3 many TRBD2 TGTGCCAGCAGCCCGCAGCCAGGACTAGCTGAGCAGTTCTTC CASSPQPGLAEQFF
TRBJ2-1 TRBV5-1 many TRBD2 TGCGCCAGCAGCCCCGGGACTAGCGGGAGTTGGTACAATGAGCAGTTCTTC CASSPGTSGSWYNEQFF
TRBJ2-3 TRBV12-3/TRBV12-4 few . TGTGCCAGCAGCCCCTACGATACGCAGTATTTT CASSPYDTQYF